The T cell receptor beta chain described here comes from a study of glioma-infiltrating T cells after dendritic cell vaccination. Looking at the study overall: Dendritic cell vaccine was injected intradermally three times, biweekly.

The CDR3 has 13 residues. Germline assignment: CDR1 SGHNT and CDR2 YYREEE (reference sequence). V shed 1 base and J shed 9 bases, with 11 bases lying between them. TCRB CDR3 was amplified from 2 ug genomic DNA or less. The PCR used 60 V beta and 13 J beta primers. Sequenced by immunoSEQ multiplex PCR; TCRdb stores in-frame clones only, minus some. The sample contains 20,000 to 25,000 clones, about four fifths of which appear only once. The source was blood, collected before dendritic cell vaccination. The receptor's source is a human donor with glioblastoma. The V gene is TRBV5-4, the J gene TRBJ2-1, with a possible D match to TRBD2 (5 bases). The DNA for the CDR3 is TGTGCCAGCAGCTTGCCTCCAGCGGCTGAGCAGTTCTTC. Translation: CASSLPPAAEQFF.